The T cell receptor beta chain under discussion was sequenced for a study of T cell responses to AZD1222 COVID-19 vaccine. Findings of the study overall: White British ancestry dominated among donors, who included more females, and clonal diversity was possibly underestimated. Unmutated variant regions reportedly attract nearly half of all spike-specific TCRs. Spike-wide coverage was observed for vaccine-associated CD4 TCRs, with dominant responses at 160-218 and 743-854.

Timing groups of about 4 and about 12 weeks for second doses were pooled. In germline, CDR1 is MNHEY, CDR2 SMNVEV (reference sequence). The V gene lost 2 bases and the J gene lost 5 bases, with 10 bases spanning the gap. The CDR3 runs to 13 residues. Assay used: immunoSEQ multiplex PCR; TCRdb lists only in-frame clones, some missing. The sample yields fewer than 200,000 clones, roughly 89% seen once. A single count supports this clone. As yet, its antigen is unknown. The chain employs TRBV27 and TRBJ2-7, with a weak D call TRBD2 (6 bases). Sequencing was performed on peripheral blood, taken 28 days after the second AZD1222 dose. This sequence originates from an adult who received the AZD1222 COVID-19 vaccine. This CDR3 reads CASSLAGSHEQYF. CDR3 DNA sequence: TGTGCCAGCAGTTTAGCGGGGTCCCACGAGCAGTACTTC.